Below, 8 T cell receptor beta chains from the same sample are listed, as sequenced in a study of blood T cell repertoires in COVID-19. Sequenced by immunoSEQ multiplex PCR; TCRdb stores in-frame clones only, minus some. The repertoire holds fewer than 180,000 clones, with around four fifths as singletons. Input material: peripheral blood. These receptors came from a man between 65 and 85 years old with acute or convalescent COVID-19.

V and J are TRBV7-3 and TRBJ2-3; 12 positions agree with TRBD2. Looked up from germline, CDR1 is SGHTA and CDR2 is FQGTGA. J was trimmed by 4 bases and V by 8 bases; bases with no gene match: 4. The CDR3 consists of 14 residues. The CDR3 loop reads CASSSGGAPDTQYF. The CDR3, as DNA: TGTGCCAGCTCTAGCGGGGGGGCCCCAGATACGCAGTATTTT. Filled out from reference TRBV7-3 and TRBJ2-3, the complete variable domain reads GAGVSQTPSNKVTEKGKYVELRCDPISGHTALYWYRQSLGQGPEFLIYFQGTGAADDSGLPNDRFFAVRPEGSVSTLKIQRTERGDSAVYLCASSSGGAPDTQYFGPGTRLTVL.

The V gene is TRBV6-2 or TRBV6-3, the J gene TRBJ1-5; 8 nucleotides match TRBD1. V trimming: 5 bases; J trimming: 0 bases; junction bases outside the gene matches: 3. CDR3 length: 15 residues. From germline, CDR1 is MNHEY and CDR2 SVGEGT. The CDR3 coding sequence is TGTGCCAGCAGTACAGGGGGAGGTAGCAATCAGCCCCAGCATTTT. It is translated as CASSTGGGSNQPQHF.

The CDR3 reads CASSKGGGVDYGYTF. CDR3 nucleotides: TGTGCCAGCAGCAAGGGAGGAGGGGTAGACTATGGCTACACCTTC. V is TRBV9 and J is TRBJ1-2; D might be TRBD1 (5 bases). Trimming removed 4 bases from V and 3 bases from J, with 16 bases in between. This CDR3 contains 15 residues. Germline V CDR1 and CDR2: SGDLS, YYNGEE.

The CDR3 DNA is TGTGCCAGCAGCTTCGGCACGGGACTACAAGAGACCCAGTACTTC. This translates into CASSFGTGLQETQYF. The chain couples TRBV11-3 to TRBJ2-5; 7 bases fit TRBD2. The V segment lost 3 bases and the J segment 2 bases; nucleotides outside the gene matches: 6. CDR1 is SGHNT, CDR2 YENEEA, per germline. CDR3 length: 15 amino acids. Variable domain in full (rest from reference TRBV11-3 and TRBJ2-5): EAGVVQSPRYKIIEKKQPVAFWCNPISGHNTLYWYLQNLGQGPELLIRYENEEAVDDSQLPKDRFSAERLKGVDSTLKIQPAELGDSAVYLCASSFGTGLQETQYFGPGTRLLVL.

The chain links TRBV7-9 to TRBJ2-7; 13 nucleotides agree with TRBD2. The CDR3 covers 14 residues. The J segment lost 7 bases and the V segment lost 4 bases, leaving 4 bases of the junction unmatched. The germline CDR1 and CDR2 sequences are SEHNR and FQNEAQ (reference sequence). The CDR3 nucleotides read TGTGCCAGCAGCTCCGGACTAGCGGGAGCTGAGCAGTACTTC. Its translation is CASSSGLAGAEQYF.

This clone was observed a few times. The chain employs TRBV7-2 and TRBJ1-3; D is possibly TRBD1 (6 bases). Trimming removed 2 bases from V and 4 bases from J, with 12 bases in between. Germline lookup yields CDR1 SGHTA and CDR2 FQGNSA. The CDR3 has 15 amino acids. CDR3 protein: CASSLSWGHGNTIYF. CDR3 DNA sequence: TGTGCCAGCAGCTTATCATGGGGGCACGGAAACACCATATATTTT.

This clone came up once. The V and J genes are TRBV5-1 and TRBJ2-3; 7 positions match TRBD2. The CDR3 spans 16 residues. The germline V gene encodes CDR1 SGHRS and CDR2 YFSETQ. V dropped 5 bases and J dropped 0; count of bases not matched to a gene: 9. The CDR3 sequence: CASRYLADHSTDTQYF. CDR3 sequence (DNA): TGCGCCAGCAGGTACCTAGCGGACCATAGCACAGATACGCAGTATTTT.

Only one count was recorded for this clone. The gene calls are TRBV13 and TRBJ2-6; D is uncertain. The CDR3 covers 14 residues. The V end was cut by 8 bases, the J end by 4 bases, with 12 bases between. Germline V gene data show CDR1 as PRHDT and CDR2 as FYEKMQ (reference sequence). In DNA form, the CDR3 reads TGTGCCAGCGAGGCCCGCTCCGGGGCCAACGTCCTGACTTTC. Protein product: CASEARSGANVLTF.